This T cell receptor beta chain was captured by sequencing in a study of blood T cell repertoires in COVID-19. In the study overall: Donors in the United States, Italy and Spain gave samples during acute or convalescent COVID-19. PBMCs, B-cell-depleted T cells, or T cells were the source of the cDNA or gDNA that made up the material.

A Seattle source enrolled patients during active infection and followed them longitudinally. Original processing methods: Reference gene primer amplification gave estimated nucleated cell counts. Clones were sequenced by immunoSEQ multiplex PCR, and TCRdb holds only the in-frame ones, with some missing. For V, J and clone size, that table is used; D and trimming come from the DNA. The sample has about 300,000 clones, 85% to 90% seen once. From germline, CDR1 is MNHNY and CDR2 SVGAGI (reference sequence). The CDR3 extends over 12 amino acids. V gave up 5 bases and J gave up 2 bases, with 4 bases separating them.

Sequencing was carried out using peripheral blood. The sequence came from a woman in her forties or fifties with COVID-19, enrolled during active disease. The chain links TRBV6-6 to TRBJ1-3; D uncertain. CDR3 in DNA: TGTGCCAGCAGTCCCGCTGGAAACACCATATATTTT. It translates to CASSPAGNTIYF.